These T cell receptor beta chains were read from a single sample in a study of T-cell reconstitution after alpha-beta-depleted transplantation in children. One entry per CDR3 protein, called by TCRdb with MiXCR from the PCR reads. The sample includes 600,000 to 700,000 distinct CDR3 sequences, around 17% seen only once; the top ten take 1.1%. The sequences come from PBMCs from the stem cell graft donor, collected from the stem cell graft. Source of these receptors: a human donor who donated a stem cell graft to a child with acute myeloid leukemia. Both conserved end residues are trimmed from each CDR3.

CDR3aa	j_gene	v_gene
SVDPPRGRGGYT	TRBJ1-2	TRBV29-1
SAPDRVYGYT	TRBJ1-2	TRBV20-1
SVEDWKSGGGEETQY	TRBJ2-5	TRBV29-1
ATSGAGTGNTEAF	TRBJ1-1	TRBV24-1
ASRLLSSGYT	TRBJ1-2	TRBV12-3/TRBV12-4
SARPQGYGNIQY	TRBJ2-4	TRBV20-1
ASSLQDNQPQH	TRBJ1-5	TRBV6-5
ASKGGGLISGANVLT	TRBJ2-6	TRBV28
ASSSPWRRAEKDTEAF	TRBJ1-1	TRBV5-6
ASSLSGWGETQY	TRBJ2-5	TRBV7-2
SVEDRHVANTGELF	TRBJ2-2	TRBV29-1
ASSPQPRSSYNEQF	TRBJ2-1	TRBV4-1
SARDGRGEF	TRBJ2-1	TRBV20-1
ASSYRRYEQY	TRBJ2-7	TRBV6-2/TRBV6-3
ASSFSTGSQPQH	TRBJ1-5	TRBV12-3/TRBV12-4
SVAQSEAF	TRBJ1-1	TRBV29-1
ASSFGQVGDYGYT	TRBJ1-2	TRBV12-3/TRBV12-4
ASRNTISRNYEQY	TRBJ2-7	TRBV4-2
ASSQTVTMNTEAF	TRBJ1-1	TRBV12-3/TRBV12-4
SARDLFGGGAMDEQF	TRBJ2-1	TRBV20-1
SAAHVGLAGTNEQF	TRBJ2-1	TRBV20-1
ASSFRRRYGYT	TRBJ1-2	TRBV12-3/TRBV12-4
SVDSGTDTQY	TRBJ2-3	TRBV29-1
SARDKGWETQY	TRBJ2-5	TRBV20-1
ATSPSPGTGVKAGELF	TRBJ2-2	TRBV3-1
ASSLGNMDGYT	TRBJ1-2	TRBV7-9
SARLLAGGLFRFDEQF	TRBJ2-1	TRBV20-1
SATILMTGYNSPLH	TRBJ1-6	TRBV20-1
ASSLPSGGFSYNEQF	TRBJ2-1	TRBV2
ASSVDWRDRVRN	TRBJ1-6	TRBV9
AITRDSQFGGYT	TRBJ1-2	TRBV10-3
SASGENGTGELF	TRBJ2-2	TRBV20-1
ASSPWTSGATFSYEQY	TRBJ2-7	TRBV18
ASSQDGGQGFSPLH	TRBJ1-6	TRBV4-1
ASSQESGSETQY	TRBJ2-5	TRBV4-2
ASSPLDRGCYEQY	TRBJ2-7	TRBV21-1
ASSPGYQETQY	TRBJ2-5	TRBV12-3/TRBV12-4
SARGGRDLRNVQY	TRBJ2-7	TRBV20-1
ASSVGQDDGYT	TRBJ1-2	TRBV5-1
ASRVAGGYEQY	TRBJ2-7	TRBV6-6
SAETRLNTEAF	TRBJ1-1	TRBV20-1
ASSLRTELGLNTGELF	TRBJ2-2	TRBV4-3